The 12 T cell receptor beta chains given below trace back to one sample, sequenced in a study of T cells after yellow fever vaccination (dated by TCRdb to 2018 to 2020). The library relied on 5' RACE. Sequencing instrument: Illumina NovaSeq 6000. TCRdb itself trimmed the public reads at Q25 with fastp, ran MiXCR and retained productive beta chains. When rows share a CDR3 protein, they turn into one entry using the most common DNA and genes. For this sample the table gives about 310,000 distinct CDR3 sequences, of which about 3.5% were detected only once. The biggest ten clones account for around 22% of the sample. Taken with the paper, the label for treatment or condition translates to: live attenuated yellow fever vaccine strain. The sample consisted of PBMCs, taken on the day of the yellow fever booster vaccination. The receptor set was obtained from a young man who received the YFV17D yellow fever vaccine.

This clonotype was found a few times. The chain joins TRBV7-2 to TRBJ2-1; 9 nucleotides line up with TRBD2. The CDR3 totals 14 residues. Germline CDR1 reads SGHTA; CDR2 reads FQGNSA. Germline trimming cut 8 bases from V and 12 bases from J; bases unmatched to any gene: 14. CDR3 coding DNA: TGTGCCAGCGCGATAGCGGGGGTGAATGAGCGGCAGTTCTTC. Its protein product is CASAIAGVNERQFF.

This clonotype has a count of ten or more. The chain joins TRBV24-1 to TRBJ2-4; 7 nucleotides line up with TRBD1. The CDR3 runs to 12 residues. Looked up from germline, CDR1 is KGHDR and CDR2 is SFDVKD. After removal of 4 bases from V and 10 bases from J, the junction contained 3 bases not matched to a gene. The CDR3 is CATSESRGIQYF. In DNA, the CDR3 is TGTGCCACCAGTGAGAGCAGGGGGATTCAGTACTTC.

The chain employs TRBV28 and TRBJ1-2; D gene uncertain. The CDR3 contains 14 residues. The V end lost 4 bases, the J end lost 3 bases, and 12 bases lay between the germline ends. Germline V gene sequence: CDR1 MDHEN, CDR2 SYDVKM. The CDR3 region is CASSSPEADYGYTF. Written as DNA, the CDR3 is TGTGCCAGCAGTTCCCCCGAGGCAGACTATGGCTACACCTTC.

V and J are TRBV5-1 and TRBJ1-2; tentative D call: TRBD1 (6 bases). V was shortened by 1 base and J by 0 bases, with 16 bases between the two germline ends. The CDR3 sequence is 17 residues long. Germline lookup yields CDR1 SGHRS and CDR2 YFSETQ. The CDR3 sequence: CASSLRPGDTTNYGYTF. CDR3 nucleotides: TGCGCCAGCAGCTTGCGGCCCGGGGACACCACTAACTATGGCTACACCTTC. The entire variable domain, with the rest obtained from reference TRBV5-1 and TRBJ1-2, is as follows: KAGVTQTPRYLIKTRGQQVTLSCSPISGHRSVSWYQQTPGQGLQFLFEYFSETQRNKGNFPGRFSGRQFSNSRSEMNVSTLELGDSALYLCASSLRPGDTTNYGYTFGSGTRLTVV.

This clonotype showed up many times. The V call is TRBV5-6, the J call TRBJ1-1; D might be TRBD1 (6 bases). The CDR3 is 14 amino acids. Per germline, CDR1 SGHDT and CDR2 YYEEEE. Trimming removed 5 bases at V and 0 bases at J, with 11 bases between. The CDR3: CASRRDTLNTEAFF. CDR3 DNA sequence: TGTGCCAGCAGGCGGGACACTTTGAACACTGAAGCTTTCTTT.

This clonotype was picked up many times. V usage is TRBV28 and J usage is TRBJ2-3, with TRBD1 matching 9 bases. The V gene end was trimmed by 0 bases and the J gene end by 1 base; junction bases not matched to a gene: 2. CDR1 and CDR2 (germline): MDHEN, SYDVKM. The length of the CDR3 is 16 residues. CDR3: CASSLWRTGGTDTQYF. CDR3 coding DNA: TGTGCCAGCAGTTTATGGCGGACAGGGGGCACAGATACGCAGTATTTT.

This clonotype was detected ten times or more. An end of the junction does not agree with germline; a read error may underlie this. V usage is TRBV12-3 or TRBV12-4 and J usage is TRBJ2-1, with D unclear. There are 11 residues in the CDR3. The CDR3: CASSFYDEQFF. The CDR3 DNA reads as TGTGCCAGCAGTTTCTACGATGAGCAGTTCTTC.

This clonotype was detected ten times or more. The germline gene is not matched at one end of the junction; a read error may be the cause. The chain recombines TRBV3-1 with TRBJ1-2, with unresolved D. Looked up from germline, CDR1 is LGHDT and CDR2 is YNNKEL (reference sequence). The CDR3 is 12 amino acids. The CDR3, as DNA: TGTGCCAGCAGCCAAGCGAGTGGGAGGCCCTACTTC. It codes for CASSQASGRPYF.

This clonotype came up many times. The CDR3 DNA reads as TGCGCCAGCAGCTTGAGGCCGGCTAGCCCCGCAGGGACGCAGTATTTT. It specifies CASSLRPASPAGTQYF. The chain links TRBV5-1 to TRBJ2-3; D possibly matches TRBD1 or TRBD2 (5 bases each). Germline CDR1 and CDR2: SGHRS and YFSETQ. Trimming removed 1 base at V and 9 bases at J, with 21 bases between. CDR3 length equals 16 residues.

In this sample, this clonotype turned up a few times. This sequence joins TRBV28 and TRBJ1-2, with D perhaps matching TRBD1 (5 bases). Between the trimmed V and J ends, which lost 7 bases and 2 bases, there was a span of 11 bases. Germline V lookup: CDR1 MDHEN, CDR2 SYDVKM. This CDR3 is 13 amino acids long. CDR3 protein: CASTPGLNYGYTF. CDR3 DNA sequence: TGTGCCAGCACCCCGGGACTCAACTATGGCTACACCTTC.

The chain joins TRBV6-5 to TRBJ2-5; tentatively, D is TRBD2 (5 bases). The V end was cut by 3 bases, the J end by 0 bases, with 8 bases between. CDR3 length equals 14 residues. CDR1 is MNHEY, CDR2 SVGAGI, per germline. CDR3 DNA sequence: TGTGCCAGCAGTTATGGGAGTGACCAAGAGACCCAGTACTTC. It codes for CASSYGSDQETQYF.

This clonotype has a handful of counts. The CDR3 bases are TGCAGTGCCAGGGGCGATACTTATCAGCCCCAGCATTTT. Translated: CSARGDTYQPQHF. The rearrangement joins TRBV20-1 to TRBJ1-5; perhaps TRBD1 as D (6 bases). The CDR3 runs to 13 residues. Per germline, CDR1 DFQATT and CDR2 SNEGSKA (reference sequence). V lost 6 bases and J lost 5, with 14 bases in between.